A single sample is the source of the 23 T cell receptor beta chains below, sequenced in a study of multiple sclerosis patients with progressive multifocal leukoencephalopathy. Time point of the sample: time of PML onset. TCRdb's table, derived via immunoSEQ multiplex PCR, lists solely in-frame clones and lacks some. Of fewer than 40,000 clones listed, roughly 87% are singletons. The sequencing used PBMCs, collected from a patient treated with natalizumab. These receptors all stem from a woman aged 40 to 50 with progressive multifocal leukoencephalopathy.

The J gene is TRBJ1-6, the V gene TRBV6-4; D is undetermined. V shed 2 bases and J shed 3 bases, with 2 bases lying between them. Looked up from germline, CDR1 is MRHNA and CDR2 is SNTAGT. The CDR3 is made up of 13 amino acids. The CDR3 loop is CASSDSYNSPLHF. The CDR3 nucleotides are TGTGCCAGCAGTGACAGCTATAATTCACCCCTCCACTTT.

The rearrangement joins TRBV29-1 to TRBJ1-5; TRBD1 might be the D (5 bases). Germline V lookup: CDR1 SQVTM, CDR2 ANQGSEA. There are 14 residues in the CDR3. Trimming stripped 1 base from V and 5 bases from J, with 12 bases between. The CDR3 nucleotides are TGCAGCGTTGAAGTCGCAGGGTTCGATCAGCCCCAGCATTTT. This translates into CSVEVAGFDQPQHF.

The J gene is TRBJ2-2, the V gene TRBV28; D gene uncertain. V was pared by 8 bases and J by 5 bases, with 9 bases between. Germline CDR1 is MDHEN and CDR2 is SYDVKM. The CDR3 runs to 12 residues. In DNA, the CDR3 is TGTGCCAGCGACACTTCAACCGGGGAGCTGTTTTTT. Its protein is CASDTSTGELFF.

Concerning this clone itself: Given the absence of the conserved phenylalanine or tryptophan at the CDR3 end, a read error is likely. The chain combines TRBV10-3 with TRBJ2-3; 11 positions agree with TRBD2. Germline V gives CDR1 ENHRY, CDR2 SYGVKD. The trim removed 10 bases at V and 1 base at J, leaving 13 bases unmatched. The CDR3 length is 17 residues. CDR3 sequence (DNA): TGTGCCACACTAGCGGGGGATACCTCTTTTGGCACAGATACGCAGTATTCT. It codes for CATLAGDTSFGTDTQYS.

The rearrangement joins TRBV5-5 to TRBJ1-1, with D maybe TRBD1 (5 bases). The CDR3 covers 12 residues. Germline assignment: CDR1 SGHKS and CDR2 YYEKEE (reference sequence). The ends were cut back, 6 bases at V and 11 bases at J, with 17 bases in the middle. CDR3 in DNA: TGTGCCAGCAACGAAGGGGTCGGAGGGGCTTTCTTT. The encoded protein is CASNEGVGGAFF.

The chain combines TRBV7-8 with TRBJ2-3, with D unclear. Trimming pared 5 bases from V and 6 bases from J, leaving 9 bases between. The CDR3 sequence is 12 residues long. Per germline, CDR1 SGHVS and CDR2 FQNEAQ. DNA for the CDR3: TGTGCCAGCAGCCCCGTGGGGGATACGCAGTATTTT. Amino acids: CASSPVGDTQYF.

This rearrangement joins TRBV23-1 to TRBJ2-7, with D perhaps TRBD1 or TRBD2 (6 bases each). TRBV23-1 is an ORF, with its function uncertain. The CDR3 extends over 18 amino acids. V lost 3 bases and J lost 5, with 26 bases in between. This CDR3 reads CASSQAPSTGRRAHEQYF. In DNA form, the CDR3 reads TGCGCCAGCAGTCAGGCCCCCTCTACAGGGAGGAGGGCCCACGAGCAGTACTTC.

The chain is built from TRBV28 and TRBJ2-1; possibly TRBD2 for D (6 bases). CDR3 length: 16 residues. Trimming took off 2 bases at V and 7 bases at J, with 18 bases between the two ends. Germline values: CDR1 MDHEN, CDR2 SYDVKM. In DNA, the CDR3 is TGTGCCAGCAGTTTAGGTGGGACTTCCAGTTTGAATGAGCAGTTCTTC. Its translation is CASSLGGTSSLNEQFF.

The V gene is TRBV4-1, the J gene TRBJ2-1, with TRBD2 identical over 9 bases. Germline V gives CDR1 MGHRA, CDR2 YSYEKL. V lost 4 bases and J lost 2; bases outside the gene matches: 3. The length of the CDR3 is 15 residues. This CDR3 reads CASSPAGGTYNEQFF. The DNA of the CDR3 is TGCGCCAGCAGCCCCGCGGGGGGGACCTACAATGAGCAGTTCTTC.

The chain recombines TRBV7-2 with TRBJ2-3; D gene ambiguous. The V gene lost 4 bases and the J gene lost 9 bases, with 14 bases spanning the gap. The CDR3 covers 13 residues. Germline assignment: CDR1 SGHTA and CDR2 FQGNSA. The CDR3 sequence: CASSSGPQETQYF. The CDR3 coding sequence is TGTGCCAGCAGCTCCGGACCCCAGGAAACGCAGTATTTT.

This chain joins TRBV30 and TRBJ2-2, with D possibly being TRBD2 (7 bases). This CDR3 is built from 14 residues. Germline lookup yields CDR1 GTSNPN and CDR2 SVGIG (reference sequence). The V end was cut by 4 bases, the J end by 3 bases, with 12 bases between. In DNA, the CDR3 is TGTGCCTGGAAGGGGGGGGCAGACACCGGGGAGCTGTTTTTT. Amino acid sequence: CAWKGGADTGELFF.

V usage is TRBV5-4 and J usage is TRBJ2-5, with D possibly being TRBD2 (6 bases). The germline CDR1 and CDR2 sequences are SGHNT and YYREEE (reference sequence). The CDR3 length is 14 residues. Trimming cost V 4 bases and J 2 bases, with 12 bases left between them. The CDR3 DNA follows: TGTGCCAGCAGCCCGGGGACTCATCAAGAGACCCAGTACTTC. It codes for CASSPGTHQETQYF.

This chain links TRBV25-1 with TRBJ2-1, with D perhaps matching TRBD1 or TRBD2 (5 bases each). Trimming cost V 4 bases and J 4 bases, with 11 bases left between them. Germline V gene lookup returns CDR1 MGHDK and CDR2 SYGVNS. There are 14 residues in the CDR3. CDR3 in amino acids: CASSGGTVYNEQFF. The CDR3 nucleotides read TGTGCCAGCAGTGGGGGGACCGTGTACAATGAGCAGTTCTTC.

The chain has TRBV14 and TRBJ2-7; TRBD2 agrees at 8 bases. Germline CDR1 reads SGHDN; CDR2 reads FVKESK. There are 18 residues in the CDR3. After removal of 0 bases from V and 0 bases from J, the junction contained 10 bases not matched to a gene. CDR3 coding DNA: TGTGCCAGCAGCCAAGATAGGGTGCGGCGGGGGGCCTCCTACGAGCAGTACTTC. Protein sequence: CASSQDRVRRGASYEQYF.

The chain employs TRBV6-5 and TRBJ1-1; perhaps TRBD1 as D (6 bases). In germline, CDR1 is MNHEY, CDR2 SVGAGI. V lost 7 bases to trimming and J lost 0 bases, with 12 bases between them. This CDR3 has 14 amino acids. For the CDR3, the DNA is TGTGCCAGCACCGAGGGGGTAGTGAACACTGAAGCTTTCTTT. Translating it yields CASTEGVVNTEAFF.

The V and J genes are TRBV5-1 and TRBJ2-4; a possible D gene is TRBD1 (6 bases). From germline, CDR1 is SGHRS and CDR2 YFSETQ. This CDR3 contains 16 residues. V dropped 6 bases and J dropped 4 bases, with 20 bases sitting between them. The DNA for the CDR3 is TGCGCCAGCACCCCAGGTATGGGGGCTGGGAAAAACATTCAGTACTTC. Translating gives CASTPGMGAGKNIQYF.

The chain uses TRBV23-1 and TRBJ2-5; D unresolved. TRBV23-1 is placed among ORFs of uncertain function. The CDR3 consists of 18 residues. V was shortened by 2 bases and J by 2 bases, with 21 bases between the two germline ends. DNA for the CDR3: TGCGCCAGCAGTCAACGAGCCGACGACAAGAGCATACAAGAGACCCAGTACTTC. This sequence encodes CASSQRADDKSIQETQYF.

The chain has TRBV5-1 and TRBJ2-2; unclear D gene. The CDR3 has 16 amino acids. Germline-derived CDR1 and CDR2 are SGHRS and YFSETQ. V was clipped by 4 bases and J by 2 bases, with 15 bases between them. The CDR3 DNA reads TGCGCCAGCAGCCCCTGGGCCAGCCTAAACACCGGGGAGCTGTTTTTT. Encoded protein: CASSPWASLNTGELFF.

V and J are TRBV14 and TRBJ2-7; no clear D. This CDR3 is 11 amino acids long. V was pared by 6 bases and J by 4 bases, with 7 bases between. Per germline, CDR1 SGHDN and CDR2 FVKESK. The chain's CDR3 is CASSVGYEQYF. DNA for the CDR3: TGTGCCAGCAGTGTGGGGTACGAGCAGTACTTC.

V and J are TRBV5-4 and TRBJ2-4; D assignment may be TRBD1 or TRBD2 (5 bases each). Germline V gene lookup returns CDR1 SGHNT and CDR2 YYREEE (reference sequence). The CDR3 length is 14 residues. V gave up 1 base and J gave up 5 bases, with 10 bases separating them. The CDR3 loop reads CASSLNQGENIQYF. The CDR3 nucleotides are TGTGCCAGCAGCTTGAATCAGGGAGAAAACATTCAGTACTTC.

This chain joins TRBV7-2 and TRBJ2-5, with 11 bases that match TRBD2. The DNA end favors TRBJ2-7, so the J call may be wrong. CDR3 length: 15 amino acids. Per the germline V gene, CDR1 is SGHTA and CDR2 is FQGNSA. The CDR3 DNA follows: TGTGCCAGCAGCCCACGGACTAGCGGGCGTTACGAGCAGTACTTC. This encodes CASSPRTSGRYEQYF.

In this sample, this clone turned up a few times. The chain combines TRBV19 with TRBJ2-7; no definite D call. The CDR3 spans 13 residues. The germline CDR1 and CDR2 sequences are LNHDA and SQIVND (reference sequence). Between the trimmed V and J ends, which lost 5 bases and 3 bases, there was a span of 11 bases. The CDR3 DNA reads as TGTGCCAGTAGTGTCCGAAGTGACTACGAGCAGTACTTC. Amino acid sequence: CASSVRSDYEQYF.

The V call is TRBV11-2, the J call TRBJ2-1, with 7 bases identical to TRBD1. The CDR3 runs 17 residues. V gave up 2 bases and J gave up 8 bases; unmatched junction bases: 15. The germline V gene has CDR1 SGHAT and CDR2 FQNNGV. CDR3 sequence reads: CASSLTAFGTVVHEQFF. The CDR3 bases are TGTGCCAGCAGCTTAACCGCCTTCGGGACAGTCGTACATGAGCAGTTCTTC. Looking up the rest from reference TRBV11-2 and TRBJ2-1 gives the full variable domain: EAGVAQSPRYKIIEKRQSVAFWCNPISGHATLYWYQQILGQGPKLLIQFQNNGVVDDSQLPKDRFSAERLKGVDSTLKIQPAKLEDSAVYLCASSLTAFGTVVHEQFFGPGTRLTVL.